These 4 T cell receptor beta chains were sequenced from one sample in a study of OX40 agonist ivuxolimab in advanced cancers. The data were produced by immunoSEQ multiplex PCR, yet TCRdb's version contains in-frame clones alone and is incomplete. Of 70,000 to 95,000 clones in the sample, about nine tenths were seen once. The starting material was CD4+ or CD8+ T cells sorted from blood, obtained in a trial of the OX40 agonist ivuxolimab. The source of these receptors is an adult with an advanced solid tumor such as melanoma, head and neck, liver or kidney cancer.

This chain uses TRBV15 with TRBJ2-4; D gene uncertain. The V end was cut by 6 bases, the J end by 0 bases, with 6 bases between. The CDR3 contains 13 residues. CDR1 and CDR2 (germline): LNHNV, YYDKDF (reference sequence). CDR3: CATSGVAKNIQYF. The CDR3 DNA reads as TGTGCCACCAGTGGAGTAGCCAAAAACATTCAGTACTTC.

J is TRBJ2-7 and V is TRBV28; 8 bases align to TRBD1. The germline V gene encodes CDR1 MDHEN and CDR2 SYDVKM. This CDR3 spans 15 amino acids. J gave up 4 bases and V 6 bases, and 11 bases lay outside the gene matches. Here the CDR3 DNA reads TGTGCCAGCAGGGAGGGGACAGGCACGAATTACGAGCAGTACTTC. Amino acids: CASREGTGTNYEQYF.

The chain has TRBV5-1 and TRBJ2-7; D is undetermined. V gave up 4 bases and J gave up 5 bases, with 19 bases separating them. This CDR3 has 15 residues. Germline V lookup: CDR1 SGHRS, CDR2 YFSETQ. CDR3 residues: CASSRTKTVGDEQYF. In DNA form, the CDR3 reads TGCGCCAGCAGCAGAACCAAGACGGTGGGCGACGAGCAGTACTTC.

This chain uses TRBV15 with TRBJ1-5; a possible D gene is TRBD1 (5 bases). Looked up from germline, CDR1 is LNHNV and CDR2 is YYDKDF (reference sequence). The V gene lost 3 bases and the J gene lost 10 bases, with 13 bases spanning the gap. The CDR3 is made up of 13 amino acids. The CDR3, as DNA: TGTGCCACCAGCAGTGCCCCTGGGGGTCCCCAGCATTTT. Translated: CATSSAPGGPQHF.